These T cell receptor beta chains were read from a single sample in a study of cytomegalovirus exposure and HLA in healthy donors. Produced via immunoSEQ multiplex PCR; TCRdb's table is partial and in-frame only. The sample has fewer than 120,000 clones, roughly 80% seen once; the top ten hold roughly 1.3%. The sequencing sample was made of PBMCs. The source is a woman aged 25-40 years in good health and CMV-seronegative. Both conserved end residues are part of each CDR3. A D gene is named only where the DNA matches it firmly. For some rows the clone size is stated as once, few or many, or as a class when expanded; others skip it.

J	V	D	size	DNA	CDR3
TRBJ2-2	TRBV28	.	.	TGTGCCAGCAGTGCCGGGACACGGGAGCTGTTTTTT	CASSAGTRELFF
TRBJ1-2	TRBV9	.	.	TGTGCCAGCAGCGTAGGCAGGGCTCTATATGGCTACACCTTC	CASSVGRALYGYTF
TRBJ1-5	TRBV2	.	.	TGTGCCAGCAGTCTGGACCTACAGGGCAATCAGCCCCAGCATTTT	CASSLDLQGNQPQHF
TRBJ2-6	TRBV6-1	.	.	TGTGCCAGCAGTCACAGTCGCTCTGGGGCCAACGTCCTGACTTTC	CASSHSRSGANVLTF
TRBJ1-2	TRBV5-1	.	.	TGCGCCAGCAGCGTACCCACAGAGAATGGCTACACCTTC	CASSVPTENGYTF
TRBJ1-3	TRBV10-3	TRBD1	.	TGTGCCATCAGTGAACTTCGGACAGGTTTTTCTGGAAACACCATATATTTT	CAISELRTGFSGNTIYF
TRBJ1-2	TRBV28	.	few	TGTGCCAGCAGCGAAGGGGGGGTCCATGGCTACACCTTC	CASSEGGVHGYTF
TRBJ2-7	TRBV29-1	TRBD2	.	TGCAGCGTTGATGGTCTAGCGGGAGCCCCTGGGTACGAGCAGTACTTC	CSVDGLAGAPGYEQYF
TRBJ2-1	TRBV5-6	TRBD1	once	TGTGCCAGCAGAGACGGGACAGGGGTCAACTACAATGAGCAGTTCTTC	CASRDGTGVNYNEQFF
TRBJ1-3	TRBV10-3	TRBD1	once	TGTGCCATCAGTGAGGGGGACAGAGCCTGGAACACCATATATTTT	CAISEGDRAWNTIYF
TRBJ1-1	TRBV27	.	.	TGTGCCAGCAGATGGGGACTGTACACTGAAGCTTTCTTT	CASRWGLYTEAFF
TRBJ2-7	TRBV2	TRBD2	.	TGTGCCAGCAGTGAAGAAGATATAGCGGGAGGGCCCCACGAGCAGTACTTC	CASSEEDIAGGPHEQYF
TRBJ2-3	TRBV2	TRBD2	.	TGTGCCAGCAGTGAAGGACTAGCAGATAGCACAGATACGCAGTATTTT	CASSEGLADSTDTQYF
TRBJ2-7	TRBV18	TRBD1	.	TGTGCCAGCTCACCAGGGACAGGCTTCTACGAGCAGTACTTC	CASSPGTGFYEQYF
TRBJ2-1	TRBV9	TRBD2	.	TGTGCCAGCAGCGTAGTTGGACTAGCGGGGGGCTCGATCTCCTACAATGAGCAGTTCTTC	CASSVVGLAGGSISYNEQFF
TRBJ2-5	TRBV28	.	.	TGTGCCAGCAGTTTAATCAGGGTTCACGAGACCCAGTACTTC	CASSLIRVHETQYF
TRBJ2-3	TRBV4-3	.	.	TGCGCCAGCAGCCAAGGTTTCACAGACACAGATACGCAGTATTTT	CASSQGFTDTDTQYF
TRBJ1-4	TRBV5-4	TRBD1	once	TGTGCCAGCAGCACCCGGGACCAGGGGGGAAAACTGTTTTTT	CASSTRDQGGKLFF
TRBJ2-5	TRBV13	.	.	TGTGCCAGCAGCGCGACAAGACCGGGACTCCCGACGGGGACCCAGTACTTC	CASSATRPGLPTGTQYF
TRBJ1-2	TRBV25-1	.	.	TGTGCCAGCAGTGGATACTGGGACACTGACTATGGCTACACCTTC	CASSGYWDTDYGYTF
TRBJ2-7	TRBV27	TRBD2	.	TGTGCCAGCAGTCCCCCGGGACTAGCGGGAGCCTACGAGCAGTACTTC	CASSPPGLAGAYEQYF
TRBJ1-4	TRBV4-2	TRBD1	once	TGTGCCAGCAGCCAAGGCGGGACAGGGACTAATGAAAAACTGTTTTTT	CASSQGGTGTNEKLFF
TRBJ1-1	TRBV4-2	TRBD1	.	TGTGCCAGCAGCCCGGGGACAGGGCGGCGGAACACTGAAGCTTTCTTT	CASSPGTGRRNTEAFF
TRBJ1-5	TRBV10-1	TRBD1	.	TGCGCCAGCAGGACCGGACAGGGTTATAGCAATCAGCCCCAGCATTTT	CASRTGQGYSNQPQHF
TRBJ2-7	TRBV6-1	.	.	TGTGCCAGCAGTGAAGCCCCCCCCTACGAGCAGTACTTC	CASSEAPPYEQYF
TRBJ2-1	TRBV29-1	.	.	TGCAGCGCCCCAGGCGGGGTCAATGAGCAGTTCTTC	CSAPGGVNEQFF
TRBJ1-1	TRBV7-2	.	.	TGTGCCAGCAGCCCTGGGCTGAACACTGAAGCTTTCTTT	CASSPGLNTEAFF
TRBJ1-5	TRBV13	.	.	TGTGCCAGCAGCCTCGGGGTGAATCAGCCCCAGCATTTT	CASSLGVNQPQHF
TRBJ1-2	TRBV5-1	TRBD1	.	TGCGCCAGCAGCTTCGGACAGGGGGCCTCCAGTGGCTACACCTTC	CASSFGQGASSGYTF
TRBJ1-3	TRBV7-9	TRBD1	once	TGTGCCAGCATCCCACAGGGGGAGAGCACCATATATTTT	CASIPQGESTIYF
TRBJ1-2	TRBV19	.	.	TGTGCCAGTACCTCGGGACACACGATCTATGGCTACACCTTC	CASTSGHTIYGYTF
TRBJ2-3	TRBV29-1	TRBD2	.	TGCAGCGGAAAGCGGGGGGCCAGAGATACGCAGTATTTT	CSGKRGARDTQYF
TRBJ2-5	TRBV5-1	.	.	TGCGCCAGCAGCTTGGGTTCCAACCAAGAGACCCAGTACTTC	CASSLGSNQETQYF
TRBJ2-7	TRBV11-2	.	.	TGTGCCAGCAGCTCCAGCTCCTACGAGCAGTACTTC	CASSSSSYEQYF
TRBJ2-4	TRBV30	TRBD2	.	TGTGCCTGGACCCTAACTCCGGGGACTAGCGGGAGCATTCAGTACTTC	CAWTLTPGTSGSIQYF
TRBJ2-1	TRBV5-1	TRBD1	.	TGCGCCAGCAGCCGGTACGGACAGGGGGCCAACAATGAGCAGTTCTTC	CASSRYGQGANNEQFF
TRBJ2-7	TRBV30	.	.	TGTGCCTGGAGAATATCCGGACTCGGCCTCGAGCAGTACTTC	CAWRISGLGLEQYF
TRBJ2-1	TRBV6-5	.	.	TGTGCCAGCAGTAATACACCCTTCACGCAGTTCTTC	CASSNTPFTQFF
TRBJ2-1	TRBV28	.	once	TGTGCCACACTCGATAGACTAGTGTCCTACAATGAGCAGTTCTTC	CATLDRLVSYNEQFF
TRBJ2-7	TRBV13	TRBD2	.	TGTGCCAGCAGCCAGACCCGGGGACTAGCGTTCTCCTACGAGCAGTACTTC	CASSQTRGLAFSYEQYF
TRBJ2-7	TRBV29-1	.	once	TGCAGCGTTCGCAGAAGCGATAGCTCCTACGAGCAGTACTTC	CSVRRSDSSYEQYF
TRBJ2-2	TRBV4-3	TRBD2	.	TGCGCCAGCAGCCAACTCACCATTCTAGCGGGAGGGTATACCGGGGAGCTGTTTTTT	CASSQLTILAGGYTGELFF
TRBJ1-2	TRBV7-8	TRBD1	.	TGTGCCAGCAGCTTAGGGGACAGAGAAGGGGGTAGGGGCTACACCTTC	CASSLGDREGGRGYTF
TRBJ2-3	TRBV6-5	.	once	TGTGCCAGCAGTTACTCGGGGACAAGCACAGATACGCAGTATTTT	CASSYSGTSTDTQYF